The following is a T cell receptor (beta chain) sequence with its context. The data were obtained in a study of blood T cells in healthy people across ages. Extracted total RNA amounted to at least 5.5 micrograms for each sample. Primers used in a second PCR of about 6 to 11 cycles were a sample-barcoded 5' primer and a J-beta primer mix. TCRdb redid the calling of the 5' RACE reads with MiXCR, one entry per CDR3 protein. Here the sample spans about 940,000 distinct CDR3 sequences, around 48% being singletons. V lost 6 bases to trimming and J lost 0 bases, with 9 bases between them. Germline CDR1 MNHEY, CDR2 SVGAGI. The CDR3 totals 15 residues.

Sequenced: blood. The sequence was collected from a man between 25 and 39 years old in good health. The rearrangement uses TRBV6-5 and TRBJ2-6; the D gene is possibly TRBD1 (5 bases). For the CDR3, the DNA is TGTGCCAGCAGACGAGACAGCTCTGGGGCCAACGTCCTGACTTTC. The encoded protein is CASRRDSSGANVLTF.